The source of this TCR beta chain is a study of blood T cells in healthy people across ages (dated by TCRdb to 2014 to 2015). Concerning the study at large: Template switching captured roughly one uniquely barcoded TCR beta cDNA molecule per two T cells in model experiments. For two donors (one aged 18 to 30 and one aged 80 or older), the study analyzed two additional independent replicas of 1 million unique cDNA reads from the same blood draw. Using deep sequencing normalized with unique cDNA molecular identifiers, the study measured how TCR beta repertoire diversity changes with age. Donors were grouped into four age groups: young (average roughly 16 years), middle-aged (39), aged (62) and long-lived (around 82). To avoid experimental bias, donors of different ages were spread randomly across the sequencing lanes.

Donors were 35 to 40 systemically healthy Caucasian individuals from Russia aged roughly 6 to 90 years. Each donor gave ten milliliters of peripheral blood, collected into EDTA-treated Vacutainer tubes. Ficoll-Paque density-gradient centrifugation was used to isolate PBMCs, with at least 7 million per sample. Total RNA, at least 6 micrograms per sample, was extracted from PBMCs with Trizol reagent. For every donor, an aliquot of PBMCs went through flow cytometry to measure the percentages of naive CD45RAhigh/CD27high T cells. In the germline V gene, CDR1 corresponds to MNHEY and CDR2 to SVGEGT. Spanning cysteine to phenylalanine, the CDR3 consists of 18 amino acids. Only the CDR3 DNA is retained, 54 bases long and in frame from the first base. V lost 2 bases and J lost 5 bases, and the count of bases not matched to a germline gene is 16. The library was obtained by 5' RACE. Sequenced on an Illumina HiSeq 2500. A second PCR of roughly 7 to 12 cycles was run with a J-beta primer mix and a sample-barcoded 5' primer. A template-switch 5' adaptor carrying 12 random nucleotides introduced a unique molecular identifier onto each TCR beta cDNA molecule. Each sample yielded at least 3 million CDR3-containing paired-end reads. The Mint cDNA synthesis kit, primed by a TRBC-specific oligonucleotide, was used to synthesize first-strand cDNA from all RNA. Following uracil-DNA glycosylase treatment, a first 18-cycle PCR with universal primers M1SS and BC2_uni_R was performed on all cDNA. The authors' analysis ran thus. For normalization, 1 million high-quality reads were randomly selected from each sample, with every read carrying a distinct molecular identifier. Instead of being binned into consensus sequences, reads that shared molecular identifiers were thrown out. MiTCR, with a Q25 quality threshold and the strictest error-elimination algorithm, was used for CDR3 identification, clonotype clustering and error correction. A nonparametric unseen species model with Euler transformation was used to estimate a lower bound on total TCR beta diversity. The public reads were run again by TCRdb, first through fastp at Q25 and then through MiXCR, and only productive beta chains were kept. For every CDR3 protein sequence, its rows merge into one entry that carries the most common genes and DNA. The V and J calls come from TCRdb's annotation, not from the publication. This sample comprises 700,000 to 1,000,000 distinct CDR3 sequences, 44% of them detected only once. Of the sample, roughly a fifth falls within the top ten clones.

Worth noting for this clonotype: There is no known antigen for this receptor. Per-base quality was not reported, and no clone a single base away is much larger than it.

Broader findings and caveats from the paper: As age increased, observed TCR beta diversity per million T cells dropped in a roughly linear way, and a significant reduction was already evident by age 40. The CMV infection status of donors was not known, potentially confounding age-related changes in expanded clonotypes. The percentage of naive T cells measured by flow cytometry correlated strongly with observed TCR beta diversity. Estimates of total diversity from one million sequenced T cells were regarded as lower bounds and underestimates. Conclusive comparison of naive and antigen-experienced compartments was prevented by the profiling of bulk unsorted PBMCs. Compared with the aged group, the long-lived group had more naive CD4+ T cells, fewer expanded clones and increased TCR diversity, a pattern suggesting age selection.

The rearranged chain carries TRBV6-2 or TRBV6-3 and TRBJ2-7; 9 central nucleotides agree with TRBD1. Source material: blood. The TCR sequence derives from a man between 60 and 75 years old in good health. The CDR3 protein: CASSYTAALWTGVHEQYF. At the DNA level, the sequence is TGTGCCAGCAGTTACACCGCGGCTTTGTGGACAGGGGTCCACGAGCAGTACTTC.